This T cell receptor beta chain stems from a study of Graves' ophthalmopathy and Graves' hyperthyroidism. Study details: The blood sample was drawn at first diagnosis and before any treatment. Study results and limitations: In predicting ophthalmopathy progression, the model reached about 71% sensitivity and roughly 74% specificity. In blood, most expanded thyroid clonotypes above 0.001 frequency were also detected. A classifier, a 13-signature model, separated ophthalmopathy from stable hyperthyroidism with nearly 90% sensitivity and around 83% specificity.

The CDR3 consists of 17 residues. CDR1 and CDR2 (germline): LGHNA, YNFKEQ. Trimming removed 2 bases from V and 7 bases from J; junction bases left unmatched: 12. This clonotype was counted only a few times. Its antigen is not known. As the template, RNA transcripts were used to amplify TCR beta CDR3 regions. HTBI primers were used in a first-round RT-PCR, which preceded a second-round multiplex PCR. TCRdb re-called the multiplex PCR reads with MiXCR, one entry per CDR3 protein. The sample has about 500,000 distinct CDR3 sequences, roughly 14% seen once. The chain uses TRBV4-2 and TRBJ2-7; 12 bases match TRBD1. Source material: blood. The TCR comes from a woman aged 25 to 39 with Graves' ophthalmopathy. CDR3 sequence: CASSQSPSGTGGREQYF. The CDR3 DNA reads as TGTGCCAGCAGCCAAAGCCCCTCCGGGACAGGGGGCCGGGAGCAGTACTTC.